This T cell receptor (beta chain) was identified during a study of shared clonotypes between healthy human individuals. Authors' processing steps: Sequence data from immunoSEQ were junction-only and lacked quality scores; consequently, filtering differed. Sequencing used immunoSEQ multiplex PCR; TCRdb keeps in-frame clones, though not all of them. V and J calls and clone size are those listed in that table; D and trimming were worked out from the DNA. The sample includes about 610,000 clones, about 97% seen only once; the top ten take about 0.06%. As concerns this clone: Its specificity is unknown.

Study results and caveats: Some clonotypes were shared by all four sorted-subset donors, while others were not shared. The non-shared ones had lower generation probabilities than the shared ones. In a few donors, around 4.5% of naive CD4 clonotypes appeared in common.

The CDR3 totals 14 residues. V gave up 2 bases and J gave up 2 bases; unmatched junction bases: 2. In germline, CDR1 is MNHNY, CDR2 SVGAGI (reference sequence). V usage is TRBV6-6 and J usage is TRBJ1-1; TRBD1 matches at 7 bases. This clonotype originated in a woman in her 30s in good health. The sample taken for sequencing was naive CD4+ T cells sorted from blood. Noted subset: CD45RA+ positively selected. In DNA, the CDR3 is TGTGCCAGCAGTTACGAGGGGGCTAACACTGAAGCTTTCTTT. It codes for CASSYEGANTEAFF.